One sample yielded the 28 T cell receptor beta chains listed below, sequenced in a study of T cell changes during pregnancy in multiple sclerosis. Clones were read by immunoSEQ multiplex PCR, and TCRdb kept only the in-frame ones, dropping some. The sample contains tens of thousands of clones, 91% of which appear only once. The sequenced sample was peripheral blood, obtained in the third trimester of pregnancy. These receptors all stem from a female donor in good health, enrolled as a control in a pregnancy study.

A few counts support this clone. CDR3 sequence reads: CASSPRTGGNSPLHF. CDR3 coding DNA: TGTGCCAGCAGCCCGAGGACAGGGGGGAATTCACCCCTCCACTTT. V gene TRBV11-3 combines with J gene TRBJ1-6; TRBD1 matches at 10 bases. The CDR3 has 15 amino acids. Trimming removed 5 bases from V and 7 bases from J; junction bases left unmatched: 5. Germline CDR1 is SGHNT and CDR2 is YENEEA.

This clone is a singleton in its sample. J is TRBJ1-5 and V is TRBV7-9, with 8 bases fitting TRBD1. In germline, CDR1 is SEHNR, CDR2 FQNEAQ (reference sequence). This CDR3 contains 15 residues. J was trimmed by 0 bases and V by 4 bases; bases with no gene match: 2. The CDR3 spells CASSSDRGSNQPQHF. The CDR3 bases are TGTGCCAGCAGCTCAGACAGGGGTAGCAATCAGCCCCAGCATTTT.

This sequence joins TRBV7-9 and TRBJ1-1; D might be TRBD1 (6 bases). Trimming shortened V by 3 bases and J by 3 bases, and 11 bases separated the two germline ends. CDR1 is SEHNR and CDR2 is FQNEAQ in the germline V gene (reference sequence). The CDR3 length is 14 residues. CDR3 sequence: CASSFDRTDTEAFF. CDR3 nucleotides: TGTGCCAGCAGCTTCGACAGGACCGACACTGAAGCTTTCTTT. The full variable domain, completed using reference TRBV7-9 and TRBJ1-1, is DTGVSQNPRHKITKRGQNVTFRCDPISEHNRLYWYRQTLGQGPEFLTYFQNEAQLEKSRLLSDRFSAERPKGSFSTLEIQRTEQGDSAMYLCASSFDRTDTEAFFGQGTRLTVV.

The chain carries TRBV7-2 and TRBJ2-7, with 12 bases lining up with TRBD2. The V gene end was trimmed by 2 bases and the J gene end by 3 bases; junction bases not matched to a gene: 8. The CDR3 is 17 amino acids. Per germline, CDR1 SGHTA and CDR2 FQGNSA. DNA of the CDR3: TGTGCCAGCAGCTTACCCCGGACTAGCGGGATTGGCTACGAGCAGTACTTC. This translates into CASSLPRTSGIGYEQYF. The full variable domain, completed using reference TRBV7-2 and TRBJ2-7, is GAGVSQSPSNKVTEKGKDVELRCDPISGHTALYWYRQSLGQGLEFLIYFQGNSAPDKSGLPSDRFSAERTGGSVSTLTIQRTQQEDSAVYLCASSLPRTSGIGYEQYFGPGTRLTVT.

V is TRBV15 and J is TRBJ1-4, with D unresolved. The germline CDR1 and CDR2 sequences are LNHNV and YYDKDF (reference sequence). V was shortened by 5 bases and J by 0 bases, with 10 bases between the two germline ends. This CDR3 has 15 residues. Here the CDR3 reads CATSGNSATNEKLFF. The CDR3 nucleotides read TGTGCCACCAGCGGAAACAGTGCAACTAATGAAAAACTGTTTTTT. Full variable domain (remainder filled in from reference TRBV15 and TRBJ1-4): DAMVIQNPRYQVTQFGKPVTLSCSQTLNHNVMYWYQQKSSQAPKLLFHYYDKDFNNEADTPDNFQSRRPNTSFCFLDIRSPGLGDTAMYLCATSGNSATNEKLFFGSGTQLSVL.

The chain links TRBV6-6 to TRBJ1-2, with D hard to call. The CDR3 contains 13 residues. Germline V gives CDR1 MNHNY, CDR2 SVGAGI (reference sequence). The V end lost 8 bases, the J end lost 1 base, and 11 bases lay between the germline ends. The CDR3 bases are TGTGCCAGCCGGGTCGACCTTAACTATGGCTACACCTTC. Translated, it gives CASRVDLNYGYTF.

The V call is TRBV6-5, the J call TRBJ1-5; no clear D. Germline lookup yields CDR1 MNHEY and CDR2 SVGAGI. Trimming shortened V by 4 bases and J by 0 bases, and 7 bases separated the two germline ends. This CDR3 is built from 14 residues. CDR3 amino acids: CASSSSHSNQPQHF. For the CDR3, the DNA is TGTGCCAGCAGTTCTTCACATAGCAATCAGCCCCAGCATTTT.

The chain joins TRBV18 to TRBJ2-7, with D maybe TRBD1 (5 bases). The CDR3 runs 14 residues. V was cut by 6 bases and J by 0 bases, with 12 bases left in between. The germline CDR1 and CDR2 sequences are KGHSH and LQKENI. The CDR3 coding sequence is TGTGCCAGCTCCAGGACACCTTACTCCTACGAGCAGTACTTC. Amino acids: CASSRTPYSYEQYF.

The rearrangement uses TRBV9 and TRBJ2-7, with a weak D call TRBD1 (5 bases). CDR1 and CDR2 from the germline V gene are SGDLS and YYNGEE. The germline V and J ends were trimmed by 1 base and 4 bases, with 15 bases remaining between them. The CDR3 is 15 amino acids. CDR3 sequence: CASSVLPGPGYEQYF. CDR3 nucleotide sequence: TGTGCCAGCAGCGTACTGCCAGGCCCAGGGTACGAGCAGTACTTC.

The chain has TRBV9 and TRBJ1-2; TRBD1 agrees at 11 bases. The CDR3 loop spans 17 amino acids. CDR1 is SGDLS and CDR2 is YYNGEE in the germline V gene. J was trimmed by 8 bases and V by 0 bases; bases with no gene match: 12. For the CDR3, the DNA is TGTGCCAGCAGCGTAGACCCGGACAGGGGGCGTTCTTTCGGCTACACCTTC. This encodes CASSVDPDRGRSFGYTF.

The rearrangement uses TRBV28 and TRBJ2-1; D remains ambiguous. The CDR3 runs to 11 residues. CDR1 is MDHEN, CDR2 SYDVKM, per germline. Trimming took 8 bases from V and 8 from J, leaving 10 bases between them. The CDR3, as DNA: TGTGCCAGCGCAGCGATCTATGAGCAGTTCTTC. Protein product: CASAAIYEQFF. The entire variable domain, with the rest obtained from reference TRBV28 and TRBJ2-1, is as follows: DVKVTQSSRYLVKRTGEKVFLECVQDMDHENMFWYRQDPGLGLRLIYFSYDVKMKEKGDIPEGYSVSREKKERFSLILESASTNQTSMYLCASAAIYEQFFGPGTRLTVL.

V and J are TRBV5-6 and TRBJ2-7, with TRBD1 identical over 9 bases. Per the germline V gene, CDR1 is SGHDT and CDR2 is YYEEEE. Unmatched junction bases numbered 17, after V lost 4 bases and J lost 0 bases. The CDR3 length is 19 residues. CDR3: CASSPRGDRVLYSSYEQYF. CDR3 bases: TGTGCCAGCAGCCCGAGGGGGGACAGGGTTCTCTATAGCTCCTACGAGCAGTACTTC.

This chain joins TRBV19 and TRBJ1-1; no reliable D call. The CDR3 consists of 15 residues. V lost 3 bases and J lost 3, with 14 bases in between. Germline V lookup: CDR1 LNHDA, CDR2 SQIVND (reference sequence). The DNA of the CDR3 is TGTGCCAGTAGTATGGAGGTCCTCGGAGACACTGAAGCTTTCTTT. Translating gives CASSMEVLGDTEAFF.

This clone has just a few counts. The chain recombines TRBV6-6 with TRBJ2-4; 10 bases align to TRBD1. Trimming took 8 bases from V and 6 from J; bases not matched to a gene: 7. This CDR3 has 14 residues. CDR1 is MNHNY, CDR2 SVGAGI, per germline (reference sequence). The CDR3: CASSATGGANIQYF. In DNA, the CDR3 is TGTGCCAGCTCGGCGACAGGGGGCGCAAACATTCAGTACTTC.

CDR3 region: CASSLEWRSSYEQYF. The CDR3 DNA is TGTGCCAGCAGTTTAGAGTGGAGGAGCTCCTACGAGCAGTACTTC. The chain joins TRBV28 to TRBJ2-7, with D tentatively TRBD2 (5 bases). Germline lookup yields CDR1 MDHEN and CDR2 SYDVKM. V dropped 2 bases and J dropped 0 bases, with 11 bases sitting between them. The CDR3 has 15 amino acids. Full variable domain (outside the CDR3, taken from reference TRBV28 and TRBJ2-7): DVKVTQSSRYLVKRTGEKVFLECVQDMDHENMFWYRQDPGLGLRLIYFSYDVKMKEKGDIPEGYSVSREKKERFSLILESASTNQTSMYLCASSLEWRSSYEQYFGPGTRLTVT.

This sequence joins TRBV29-1 and TRBJ1-1; D is possibly TRBD1 (5 bases). Trimming took 4 bases from V and 4 from J, leaving 10 bases between them. This CDR3 spans 12 amino acids. Germline CDR1 reads SQVTM; CDR2 reads ANQGSEA. CDR3 nucleotides: TGCAGCGTTGGACACGGGGGCACTGAAGCTTTCTTT. Translated, it gives CSVGHGGTEAFF.

The chain links TRBV2 to TRBJ1-2; unclear D gene. The germline V and J ends were trimmed by 3 bases and 3 bases, with 14 bases remaining between them. The germline CDR1 and CDR2 sequences are SNHLY and FYNNEI. The CDR3 has 15 residues. The CDR3: CASSESHGNYYGYTF. CDR3 bases: TGTGCCAGCAGTGAGTCTCACGGTAATTACTATGGCTACACCTTC.

The chain has TRBV29-1 and TRBJ1-2, with TRBD1 matching 7 bases. The ends lost 6 bases at V and 7 bases at J; junction bases unmatched: 8. The V gene's germline CDR1 is SQVTM and CDR2 ANQGSEA. This CDR3 is 12 amino acids long. As DNA, the CDR3 is TGCAGCGTGGGAGGACAGGCGGTTGGCTACACCTTC. It specifies CSVGGQAVGYTF.

V usage is TRBV30 and J usage is TRBJ1-2; D ambiguous. V lost 5 bases to trimming and J lost 3 bases, with 10 bases between them. The germline gives CDR1 GTSNPN, CDR2 SVGIG (reference sequence). The CDR3 runs to 12 residues. In DNA, the CDR3 is TGTGCCTGGGGAGAGGGTGACTATGGCTACACCTTC. This encodes CAWGEGDYGYTF.

The chain joins TRBV27 to TRBJ1-2; 9 bases fit TRBD1. The CDR3 has 12 residues. Germline V gene sequence: CDR1 MNHEY, CDR2 SMNVEV (reference sequence). J was trimmed by 7 bases and V by 10 bases; bases with no gene match: 7. The CDR3 loop reads CATAGQGLGYTF. DNA for the CDR3: TGTGCCACCGCCGGACAGGGGCTTGGCTACACCTTC.

This chain joins TRBV28 and TRBJ1-1; D gene ambiguous. Germline-derived CDR1 and CDR2 are MDHEN and SYDVKM. There are 15 residues in the CDR3. Between the trimmed V and J ends, which lost 2 bases and 1 base, there was a span of 11 bases. The CDR3 DNA is TGTGCCAGCAGTTTAAGTCCCCGGGGGAACACTGAAGCTTTCTTT. Residues: CASSLSPRGNTEAFF.

V gene TRBV5-1 combines with J gene TRBJ1-2, with TRBD1 matching 8 bases. The CDR3 spans 17 residues. In germline, CDR1 is SGHRS, CDR2 YFSETQ. V shed 0 bases, J shed 4 bases, and the junction held 11 bases outside the gene matches. The CDR3 region has the DNA TGCGCCAGCAGCTTGGCCCCCACCGGGACAGGACTCTATGGCTACACCTTC. The encoded protein is CASSLAPTGTGLYGYTF.

The chain carries TRBV4-2 and TRBJ1-1; no clear D gene. Trimming left V 11 bases short and J 0 bases short, with 19 bases between. The CDR3 has 15 residues. CDR1 and CDR2 (germline): LGHNA, YNFKEQ. The CDR3 region is CASRTGHGMNTEAFF. DNA for the CDR3: TGTGCCTCCCGGACTGGGCATGGGATGAACACTGAAGCTTTCTTT.

The CDR3 DNA sequence: TGCGCCAGCAGCTTGAGCGACGGTGGGGAAAAACTGTTTTTT. Amino acid sequence: CASSLSDGGEKLFF. This chain links TRBV5-1 with TRBJ1-4; D is uncertain. V dropped 1 base and J dropped 8 bases, with 12 bases sitting between them. From germline, CDR1 is SGHRS and CDR2 YFSETQ. This CDR3 is 14 amino acids long.

The chain combines TRBV27 with TRBJ1-1, with a weak D call TRBD1 (5 bases). The CDR3 contains 18 residues. Germline lookup yields CDR1 MNHEY and CDR2 SMNVEV (reference sequence). V was cut by 8 bases and J by 3 bases, with 28 bases left in between. CDR3 DNA sequence: TGTGCCAGCCGGTCTTACGGGACTCGGGCAGGGAGGGACACTGAAGCTTTCTTT. This sequence encodes CASRSYGTRAGRDTEAFF.

The rearrangement uses TRBV29-1 and TRBJ1-4; 7 nucleotides match TRBD1. V lost 3 bases, J lost 8 bases, and 0 bases stayed unmatched. CDR3 length equals 11 residues. Germline assignment: CDR1 SQVTM and CDR2 ANQGSEA. CDR3 DNA: TGCAGCGTTGACAGGGGGGAAAAACTGTTTTTT. Translating gives CSVDRGEKLFF.

The chain carries TRBV9 and TRBJ2-1, with 7 bases fitting TRBD2. Trimming cost V 4 bases and J 5 bases; bases outside gene matches: 9. This CDR3 has 15 amino acids. Per the germline V gene, CDR1 is SGDLS and CDR2 is YYNGEE. The CDR3 bases are TGTGCCAGCAGCCCCACCAGGCTAGCGGACAATGAGCAGTTCTTC. This codes for CASSPTRLADNEQFF.

Note on this clone: Mismatch with germline at one junction end may stem from a read error. The CDR3: CASREGPTAF. CDR3 DNA: TGTGCCAGCAGAGAGGGCCCTACGGCGTTT. V and J are TRBV2 and TRBJ1-1; D call uncertain. The CDR3 covers 10 residues. Germline lookup yields CDR1 SNHLY and CDR2 FYNNEI.